The 32 T cell receptor beta chains below all came from one sample that was sequenced in a study of blood T cell repertoires in COVID-19. The table came from immunoSEQ multiplex PCR; TCRdb's copy has only in-frame clones and leaves some out. The table has around 260,000 clones, more than 70% seen once. Sequencing was done on a sample of peripheral blood. These receptors all come from a woman aged 45 to 65 with acute or convalescent COVID-19.

V usage is TRBV5-5 and J usage is TRBJ2-1; 10 bases align to TRBD2. Germline V CDR1 and CDR2: SGHKS, YYEKEE (reference sequence). V lost 0 bases and J lost 8; bases outside the gene matches: 8. The CDR3 loop spans 16 amino acids. The CDR3 here is CASSLVPSGRADEQFF. The CDR3 DNA is TGTGCCAGCAGCTTGGTACCCAGCGGGAGGGCAGATGAGCAGTTCTTC.

The J gene is TRBJ2-3, the V gene TRBV7-9; 7 bases agree with TRBD2. Per the germline V gene, CDR1 is SEHNR and CDR2 is FQNEAQ (reference sequence). There are 15 residues in the CDR3. The V gene end was trimmed by 1 base and the J gene end by 6 bases; junction bases not matched to a gene: 7. CDR3 residues: CASSLGREGSDTQYF. In DNA, the CDR3 is TGTGCCAGCAGCTTAGGCAGGGAGGGGTCGGATACGCAGTATTTT.

The gene calls are TRBV12-5 and TRBJ1-5; no firm D call. The CDR3 runs 13 residues. With 1 base removed from V and 16 bases from J, the gap between germline ends came to 17 bases. From germline, CDR1 is LGHNT and CDR2 FRNRAP. CDR3 in DNA: TGTGCTAGTGGTTTGGAGCCGGGAATGCCCCTTCATTTT. Encoded protein: CASGLEPGMPLHF.

The chain carries TRBV18 and TRBJ1-4; D remains unclear. Germline V CDR1 and CDR2: KGHSH, LQKENI. The CDR3 is 14 residues long. Trimming stripped 6 bases from V and 2 bases from J, with 10 bases between. Here the CDR3 DNA reads TGTGCCAGCTCTCGGGTACCCACTAATGAAAAACTGTTTTTT. Translated, it gives CASSRVPTNEKLFF.

The V gene is TRBV28, the J gene TRBJ2-5, with D uncertain. This CDR3 region has 13 residues. Trimming took 4 bases from V and 5 from J, leaving 11 bases between them. CDR1 is MDHEN and CDR2 is SYDVKM in the germline V gene. DNA for the CDR3: TGTGCCAGCAGTTATTTTTCCTCGGAGACCCAGTACTTC. Its translation is CASSYFSSETQYF. Complete variable domain (other parts from reference TRBV28 and TRBJ2-5): DVKVTQSSRYLVKRTGEKVFLECVQDMDHENMFWYRQDPGLGLRLIYFSYDVKMKEKGDIPEGYSVSREKKERFSLILESASTNQTSMYLCASSYFSSETQYFGPGTRLLVL.

The rearrangement uses TRBV2 and TRBJ1-6; no reliable D call. The CDR3 runs to 15 residues. V lost 4 bases and J 6 bases, leaving 13 bases between the germline ends. Germline assignment: CDR1 SNHLY and CDR2 FYNNEI. The CDR3 is CASSVESPTNSPLHF. CDR3 in DNA: TGTGCCAGCAGTGTAGAGTCCCCCACTAATTCACCCCTCCACTTT.

The gene calls are TRBV5-1 and TRBJ2-5; 9 nucleotides match TRBD1. V shed 3 bases and J 4 bases; nucleotides not matched to a gene: 4. Germline CDR1 reads SGHRS; CDR2 reads YFSETQ. The CDR3 has 14 residues. The CDR3 nucleotides read TGCGCCAGCAGCTCCACAGGGGGCAGAGAGACCCAGTACTTC. Translation gives CASSSTGGRETQYF.

The chain employs TRBV28 and TRBJ2-5; D gene unclear. The CDR3 loop spans 14 amino acids. V gave up 8 bases and J gave up 5 bases, with 18 bases separating them. CDR1 and CDR2 from the germline V gene are MDHEN and SYDVKM. In DNA, the CDR3 is TGTGCCAGCCGGGTCGCACCGGCGTCCGAGACCCAGTACTTC. Its translation is CASRVAPASETQYF.

V and J are TRBV3-1 (or the pseudogene TRBV3-2) and TRBJ2-7; D not resolved. The ends were cut back, 1 base at V and 0 bases at J, with 7 bases in the middle. The CDR3 runs 14 residues. Germline V gives CDR1 LGHDT, CDR2 YNNKEL (reference sequence). CDR3 DNA: TGTGCCAGCAGCCAAGGTCGTCTCTCCTACGAGCAGTACTTC. Protein: CASSQGRLSYEQYF.

J is TRBJ2-7 and V is TRBV5-4; TRBD1 might be the D (5 bases). The CDR3 consists of 13 residues. In germline, CDR1 is SGHNT, CDR2 YYREEE (reference sequence). V lost 1 base, J lost 2 bases, and 7 bases lay in between. The CDR3 region has the DNA TGTGCCAGCAGCTTGATACAGGCCTACGAGCAGTACTTC. Translated: CASSLIQAYEQYF.

This sequence joins TRBV6-1 and TRBJ2-1; 7 positions agree with TRBD1. This CDR3 is built from 16 residues. The V and J ends lost 1 base and 11 bases, in that order; junction bases with no gene match: 14. Germline lookup yields CDR1 MNHNS and CDR2 SASEGT. CDR3 sequence reads: CASSEGEGAGGDKQFF. The DNA for the CDR3 is TGTGCCAGCAGTGAAGGAGAGGGGGCAGGAGGCGATAAGCAGTTCTTC.

The J gene is TRBJ1-1, the V gene TRBV27, with 8 bases lining up with TRBD1. J gave up 3 bases and V 7 bases, and 10 bases lay outside the gene matches. The CDR3 has 15 residues. Germline lookup yields CDR1 MNHEY and CDR2 SMNVEV (reference sequence). CDR3 nucleotide sequence: TGTGCCAGCACTACAAGGACAGGGCCGTACACTGAAGCTTTCTTT. Residues: CASTTRTGPYTEAFF.

The V call is TRBV27, the J call TRBJ2-1; D remains ambiguous. The length of the CDR3 is 14 residues. Germline V gives CDR1 MNHEY, CDR2 SMNVEV (reference sequence). V lost 6 bases and J lost 7, with 16 bases in between. The CDR3 DNA reads as TGTGCCAGCAGATCCCCTAGTATTCGAAATGAGCAGTTCTTC. Its protein is CASRSPSIRNEQFF.

J is TRBJ2-1 and V is TRBV5-1, with D unresolved. Germline V gives CDR1 SGHRS, CDR2 YFSETQ. The CDR3 is 12 amino acids. V lost 0 bases and J 8 bases, leaving 6 bases between the germline ends. The CDR3 here is CASSLVIDEQFF. The CDR3, as DNA: TGCGCCAGCAGCTTGGTTATTGATGAGCAGTTCTTC.

The sample holds a few counts of this clone. V is TRBV5-1 and J is TRBJ2-7, with 8 positions matching TRBD2. V lost 10 bases, J lost 6 bases, and 9 bases stayed unmatched. The CDR3 totals 12 residues. Germline CDR1 SGHRS, CDR2 YFSETQ. The CDR3 reads CALTHRGGEQYF. The CDR3 DNA sequence: TGCGCCCTAACCCATCGGGGGGGCGAGCAGTACTTC.

The gene calls are TRBV7-9 and TRBJ1-1; possibly TRBD1 for D (6 bases). Germline lookup yields CDR1 SEHNR and CDR2 FQNEAQ (reference sequence). V was cut by 4 bases and J by 4 bases, with 10 bases left in between. The CDR3 consists of 13 residues. For the CDR3, the DNA is TGTGCCAGCAGCTCCCAGGGGCCCACTGAAGCTTTCTTT. Its translation is CASSSQGPTEAFF.

The V call is TRBV9, the J call TRBJ1-1; D possibly corresponds to TRBD1 (5 bases). Trimming took off 1 base at V and 3 bases at J, with 10 bases between the two ends. Looked up from germline, CDR1 is SGDLS and CDR2 is YYNGEE. The CDR3 is 14 residues long. The CDR3 reads CASSVYGGDTEAFF. The DNA of the CDR3 is TGTGCCAGCAGCGTATATGGAGGGGACACTGAAGCTTTCTTT.

A word on this clone: The sample holds other DNA sequences that translate to the same CDR3. The chain is built from TRBV18 and TRBJ2-3; 7 bases align to TRBD1. The V segment lost 2 bases and the J segment 2 bases; nucleotides outside the gene matches: 1. The CDR3 extends over 14 amino acids. Germline lookup yields CDR1 KGHSH and CDR2 LQKENI. CDR3 in amino acids: CASSPTGVTDTQYF. In nucleotides, the CDR3 is TGTGCCAGCTCACCAACAGGGGTCACAGATACGCAGTATTTT.

V gene TRBV7-2 combines with J gene TRBJ2-3; D gene uncertain. This CDR3 is built from 16 residues. The germline gives CDR1 SGHTA, CDR2 FQGNSA. V was clipped by 1 base and J by 2 bases, with 13 bases between them. The CDR3, as DNA: TGTGCCAGCAGCTTAGGCGGTTGGCGGAACACAGATACGCAGTATTTT. Translating gives CASSLGGWRNTDTQYF.

The J gene is TRBJ2-5, the V gene TRBV6-6; 9 nucleotides match TRBD1. Losses at the gene ends were 5 bases for V and 5 bases for J; bases not matched to a gene: 6. The CDR3 runs to 14 residues. Germline values: CDR1 MNHNY, CDR2 SVGAGI (reference sequence). This CDR3 is CASSPDRGGETQYF. The CDR3 region has the DNA TGTGCCAGCAGTCCGGACAGGGGTGGGGAGACCCAGTACTTC.

V and J are TRBV5-4 and TRBJ1-1; 9 nucleotides match TRBD1. The CDR3 totals 14 residues. Per germline, CDR1 SGHNT and CDR2 YYREEE (reference sequence). V gave up 3 bases and J gave up 11 bases; unmatched junction bases: 11. CDR3 coding DNA: TGTGCCAGCAGCTCGAAACAGGGGGCGAATACGGCTTTCTTT. It codes for CASSSKQGANTAFF.

This clone was picked up a small number of times. This chain connects TRBV6-5 to TRBJ1-6, with D uncertain. Looked up from germline, CDR1 is MNHEY and CDR2 is SVGAGI. Trimming cost V 6 bases and J 6 bases, with 15 bases left between them. The CDR3 consists of 15 residues. The chain's CDR3 is CASRRVGRGNSPLHF. The CDR3 bases are TGTGCCAGCAGACGGGTGGGGAGAGGTAATTCACCCCTCCACTTT.

The chain uses TRBV14 and TRBJ2-6; D unclear. The CDR3 is 17 amino acids. Germline V gene data show CDR1 as SGHDN and CDR2 as FVKESK. Trimming stripped 0 bases from V and 0 bases from J, with 9 bases between. The CDR3: CASSQDPGSSGANVLTF. The CDR3 DNA sequence: TGTGCCAGCAGCCAAGATCCAGGAAGCTCTGGGGCCAACGTCCTGACTTTC.

The chain uses TRBV6-1 and TRBJ2-1; 9 bases align to TRBD2. Trimming cost V 2 bases and J 3 bases; bases outside gene matches: 5. Germline CDR1 MNHNS, CDR2 SASEGT. There are 16 residues in the CDR3. CDR3 sequence reads: CASSERLAGHYNEQFF. The CDR3 DNA reads TGTGCCAGCAGTGAAAGGCTAGCGGGACACTACAATGAGCAGTTCTTC.

The rearrangement links TRBV11-3 to TRBJ2-1; 10 bases map to TRBD2. This CDR3 comprises 17 residues. The V and J ends lost 0 bases and 1 base, in that order; junction bases with no gene match: 3. Germline assignment: CDR1 SGHNT and CDR2 YENEEA. The DNA of the CDR3 is TGTGCCAGCAGCTTAGATCCTAGCGGGAGTTCCTACAATGAGCAGTTCTTC. It codes for CASSLDPSGSSYNEQFF.

The chain links TRBV19 to TRBJ2-4; 12 nucleotides match TRBD2. This CDR3 is 19 amino acids long. V was pared by 5 bases and J by 0 bases, with 11 bases of the junction left unmatched. Looked up from germline, CDR1 is LNHDA and CDR2 is SQIVND (reference sequence). The CDR3 DNA reads as TGTGCCAGTAGTCCCCGGACTAGCGGGGTGACCCTAGCCAAAAACATTCAGTACTTC. Translated: CASSPRTSGVTLAKNIQYF.

The rearrangement joins TRBV7-2 to TRBJ2-3; 7 bases are a match to TRBD2. The CDR3 sequence is 17 residues long. V lost 3 bases and J lost 4; bases outside the gene matches: 13. Germline values: CDR1 SGHTA, CDR2 FQGNSA. The CDR3 DNA follows: TGTGCCAGCAGCTTGTGGGGGAGGGCCGGTGTTTCAGATACGCAGTATTTT. Its translation is CASSLWGRAGVSDTQYF.

This clone was seen just once. The gene calls are TRBV28 and TRBJ1-1, with TRBD1 matching 9 bases. CDR1 MDHEN and CDR2 SYDVKM come from the germline V gene. The CDR3 totals 13 residues. V was clipped by 6 bases and J by 6 bases; unmatched bases: 5. CDR3 in DNA: TGTGCCAGCAGGAGACAGGGGGGTCCTGAAGCTTTCTTT. Its protein is CASRRQGGPEAFF.

The CDR3 sequence is CASSYSGRETYEQYF. In DNA form, the CDR3 reads TGCGCCAGCAGCTATAGCGGGAGGGAGACCTACGAGCAGTACTTC. The chain carries TRBV5-1 and TRBJ2-7, with TRBD2 matching over 11 bases. V was pared by 3 bases and J by 2 bases, with 4 bases of the junction left unmatched. Germline CDR1 SGHRS, CDR2 YFSETQ. The CDR3 totals 15 residues.

The V and J genes are TRBV28 and TRBJ2-3; the match to TRBD2 covers 8 bases. Trimming at V came to 7 bases and at J to 5 bases, leaving 8 bases not matched to a gene. The CDR3 length is 14 residues. Germline CDR1 and CDR2: MDHEN and SYDVKM. CDR3 in DNA: TGTGCCAGCATTCCATCCGGGGGGGAAGATACGCAGTATTTT. This translates into CASIPSGGEDTQYF. Variable domain in full (rest from reference TRBV28 and TRBJ2-3): DVKVTQSSRYLVKRTGEKVFLECVQDMDHENMFWYRQDPGLGLRLIYFSYDVKMKEKGDIPEGYSVSREKKERFSLILESASTNQTSMYLCASIPSGGEDTQYFGPGTRLTVL.

This chain links TRBV9 with TRBJ2-1, with TRBD1 matching 7 bases. V lost 3 bases, J lost 6 bases, and 6 bases stayed unmatched. The CDR3 spans 14 residues. Germline V CDR1 and CDR2: SGDLS, YYNGEE. DNA for the CDR3: TGTGCCAGCAGCGGGGGACAGAGAACCAATGAGCAGTTCTTC. Translation gives CASSGGQRTNEQFF.

The chain uses TRBV28 and TRBJ2-5; D is possibly TRBD1 (6 bases). V was shortened by 6 bases and J by 2 bases, with 10 bases between the two germline ends. Germline V gives CDR1 MDHEN, CDR2 SYDVKM. The CDR3 extends over 13 amino acids. The CDR3 loop reads CASREQGQETQYF. Here the CDR3 DNA reads TGTGCCAGCAGAGAACAGGGTCAAGAGACCCAGTACTTC.